These T cell receptor beta chains were read from a single sample in a study of cytomegalovirus exposure and HLA in healthy donors. Clones were read by immunoSEQ multiplex PCR, and TCRdb kept only the in-frame ones, dropping some. In the table there are 200,000 to 250,000 clones, roughly four fifths of which are singletons. Input material: PBMCs. These TCRs come from a woman in her thirties or forties in good health and CMV-seronegative. Each CDR3 is given with its conserved first and last residue.

V gene: TRBV28
CDR3 protein: CASSSLQRAGPLNIQYF

V gene: TRBV20-1
CDR3 protein: CSAGEINGYTF

V gene: TRBV30
CDR3 protein: CAWSEQPNSNQPQHF

V gene: TRBV7-2
CDR3 protein: CASSSPLDTQYF

V gene: TRBV27
CDR3 protein: CASSPRPPDPSGYGYTF

V gene: TRBV5-1
CDR3 protein: CASSLDGRGQGQPQHF

V gene: TRBV7-9
CDR3 protein: CASSPTGGHSYEQYF

V gene: TRBV27
CDR3 protein: CASTSGSLPYEQYF

V gene: TRBV7-9
CDR3 protein: CASSLASAGPYGYTF

V gene: TRBV28
CDR3 protein: CASSYGEGSRSGANVLTF

V gene: TRBV7-3
CDR3 protein: CASSSTTGDYGYTF

V gene: TRBV29-1
CDR3 protein: CSVPRGQGDTEAFF

V gene: TRBV4-2
CDR3 protein: CASSGGYANEQFF

V gene: TRBV30
CDR3 protein: CAWEPGTSRKKGSYNEQFF

V gene: TRBV18
CDR3 protein: CASSPGADYEQYF

V gene: TRBV9
CDR3 protein: CASSVFGEFTETQYF

V gene: TRBV7-2
CDR3 protein: CASSFSYPKETQYF

V gene: TRBV6-1
CDR3 protein: CASSDPPGNQPQHF

V gene: TRBV10-3
CDR3 protein: CAISERQGRGEQYF

V gene: TRBV15
CDR3 protein: CATSRARTGMYQETQYF

V gene: TRBV6-4
CDR3 protein: CASSDSNSGYTF

V gene: TRBV7-9
CDR3 protein: CASSLGLAANTGELFF

V gene: TRBV27
CDR3 protein: CASSNILAGGPVYFF

V gene: TRBV5-4
CDR3 protein: CASSLRLHMNAEAFF

V gene: TRBV11-2
CDR3 protein: CASSRGRDQYF

V gene: TRBV6-6
CDR3 protein: CASSHARVNEKLFF

V gene: TRBV5-6
CDR3 protein: CASSYWTGVAFF

V gene: TRBV6-6
CDR3 protein: CASSHGRGGPQPQHF

V gene: TRBV23-1
CDR3 protein: CASSQSGLAGEVYEQYF

V gene: TRBV2
CDR3 protein: CASPLGQAISEQFF

V gene: TRBV7-8
CDR3 protein: CASSLVVGAYQETQYF

V gene: TRBV19
CDR3 protein: CASSLGVAGVLRSGELFF

V gene: TRBV30
CDR3 protein: CAWSQDRPYGYTF

V gene: TRBV11-2
CDR3 protein: CASSLDRGGHYEQYF

V gene: TRBV11-2
CDR3 protein: CASSRPLSTEAFF

V gene: TRBV5-1
CDR3 protein: CASKPQSSYNSPLHF

V gene: TRBV2
CDR3 protein: CASRTAGTGVGGYTF

V gene: TRBV15
CDR3 protein: CATRTGTSGSQETQYF

V gene: TRBV6-4
CDR3 protein: CGGAKYEVYEQYF

V gene: TRBV19
CDR3 protein: CASSSPTGTGLSTSNEQYF

V gene: TRBV28
CDR3 protein: CASSLAGQGHGNQPQHF

V gene: TRBV7-9
CDR3 protein: CASSLGDRGTGELFF

V gene: TRBV18
CDR3 protein: CASSPRTSGRSYNEQFF

V gene: TRBV19
CDR3 protein: CASSTWGGWNTEAFF

V gene: TRBV19
CDR3 protein: CASSIWGAGELFF

V gene: TRBV5-1
CDR3 protein: CASSWDSYYEQYF

V gene: TRBV5-8
CDR3 protein: CASSTGSTYNEQFF

V gene: TRBV9
CDR3 protein: CASSAQGSSGNTIYF

V gene: TRBV28
CDR3 protein: CASSWRGGGYQPQHF

V gene: TRBV10-1
CDR3 protein: CASNPTGAYNEQFF

V gene: TRBV6-4
CDR3 protein: CASSDSRENTGELFF

V gene: TRBV2
CDR3 protein: CASSAGTGGNTEAFF

V gene: TRBV28
CDR3 protein: CASSYRDGEKLFF

V gene: TRBV30
CDR3 protein: CAWSSGSSSGNTIYF

V gene: TRBV5-1
CDR3 protein: CASSWGQGAYEQYF

V gene: TRBV9
CDR3 protein: CASSVRLSSTDTQYF